This TCR beta chain was identified during a study of T-cell reconstitution after alpha-beta-depleted transplantation in children (dated by TCRdb to 2015 to 2016). Concerning the study at large: The study quantitatively tracked T-cell immune reconstitution after TCRalphabeta/CD19-depleted allogeneic hematopoietic cell transplantation in children using TCR repertoire profiling. The study at large found these results: Hyperexpanded clone frequencies declined over subsequent months; after one year, T-cell counts and TCRbeta diversity were mostly attributed to newly produced T cells. The high TCRbeta diversity at day 60 in some patients was ascribed to recipient T cells and intrathymic progenitors that had survived conditioning. Apparently early alphabetaT-cell count recovery about two months after transplant reportedly relied on only several hundred rapidly expanded clones derived from non-depleted graft cells.

The sample's treatment or condition label, in plain terms: allogeneic hematopoietic cell transplantation with graft depleted of TCRalphabeta T cells and CD19 B cells. The children who served as transplant recipients had been given grafts of TCRalphabeta/CD19-depleted allogeneic hematopoietic cells. This clonotype was recorded a few times. There is no known antigen for this receptor. No per-base quality is available; no much larger clone lies one base away. The library was produced with PCR. Sequencer: Illumina HiSeq 2500. TCR libraries were prepared with molecular barcoding, using unique molecular identifiers to normalize TCRbeta repertoire quantification. TCRdb's own reprocessing of the public reads used fastp at Q25 and MiXCR and kept productive beta chains. Identical CDR3 proteins give one entry, which carries the most common genes and DNA. This sample has about 870,000 distinct CDR3 sequences in its table, and 16% of those were observed once. Of the sample, approximately 5% falls within the top ten clones.

Here V drops 3 bases and J drops 6 bases, and the junction holds 4 bases not matched to any gene. The germline V gene (reference sequence) supplies CDR1 DFQATT and CDR2 SNEGSKA. The CDR3 contains 14 residues, cysteine and phenylalanine counted. The only DNA kept is the CDR3, 42 bases in frame from the first base. Recombination connected TRBV20-1 to TRBJ2-4, with 11 middle bases fitting TRBD2. Sequencing used PBMCs, mostly from graft donor cells, obtained 360 days after TCRalphabeta/CD19-depleted stem cell transplant. This TCR was sampled from a male patient aged 10-17 years who had a stem cell transplant for acute lymphoblastic leukemia, so the T cells may come from the graft donor. The CDR3 reads as follows: CSASHGLAGNIQYF. The nucleotides read TGCAGTGCTAGTCATGGACTAGCGGGAAACATTCAGTACTTC.